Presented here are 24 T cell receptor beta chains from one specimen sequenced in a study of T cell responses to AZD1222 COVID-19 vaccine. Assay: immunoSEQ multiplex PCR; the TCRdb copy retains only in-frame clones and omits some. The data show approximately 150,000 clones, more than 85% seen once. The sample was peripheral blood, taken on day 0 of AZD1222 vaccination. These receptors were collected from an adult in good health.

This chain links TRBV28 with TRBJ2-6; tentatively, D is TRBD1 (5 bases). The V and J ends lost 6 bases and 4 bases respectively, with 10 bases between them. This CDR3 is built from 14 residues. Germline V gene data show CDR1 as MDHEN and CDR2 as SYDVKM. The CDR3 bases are TGTGCCAGCAGAAGGGGAATGGGGGCCAACGTCCTGACTTTC. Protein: CASRRGMGANVLTF.

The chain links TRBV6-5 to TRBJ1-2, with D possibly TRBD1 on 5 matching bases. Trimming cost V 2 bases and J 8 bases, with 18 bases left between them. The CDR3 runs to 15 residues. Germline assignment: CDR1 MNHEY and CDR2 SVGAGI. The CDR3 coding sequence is TGTGCCAGCAGTTACCTCAAGGGGAAACGAGACGGCTACACCTTC. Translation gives CASSYLKGKRDGYTF.

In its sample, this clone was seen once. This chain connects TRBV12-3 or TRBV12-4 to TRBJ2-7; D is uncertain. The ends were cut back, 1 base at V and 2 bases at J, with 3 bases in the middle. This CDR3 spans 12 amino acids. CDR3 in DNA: TGTGCCAGCAGTTTAGTCCCCTACGAGCAGTACTTC. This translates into CASSLVPYEQYF.

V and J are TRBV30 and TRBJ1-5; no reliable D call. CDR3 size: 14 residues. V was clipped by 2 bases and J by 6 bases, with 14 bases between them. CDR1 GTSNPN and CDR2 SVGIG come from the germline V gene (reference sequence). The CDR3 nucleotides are TGTGCCTGGAGTCCCGGGCGGGGAGGTCAGCCCCAGCATTTT. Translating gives CAWSPGRGGQPQHF.

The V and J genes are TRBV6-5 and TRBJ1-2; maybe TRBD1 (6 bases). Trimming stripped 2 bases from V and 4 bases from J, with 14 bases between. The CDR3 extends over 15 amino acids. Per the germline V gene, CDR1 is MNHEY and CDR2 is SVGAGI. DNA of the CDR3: TGTGCCAGCAGTTACGTACAGGGTAGGGGCTATGGCTACACCTTC. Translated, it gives CASSYVQGRGYGYTF.

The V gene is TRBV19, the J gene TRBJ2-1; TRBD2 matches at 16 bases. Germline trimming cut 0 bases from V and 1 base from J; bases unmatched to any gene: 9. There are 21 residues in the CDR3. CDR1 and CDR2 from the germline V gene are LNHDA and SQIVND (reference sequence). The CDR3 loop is CASSIDRGLAGGPRSYNEQFF. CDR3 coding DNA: TGTGCCAGTAGTATAGATCGGGGACTAGCGGGGGGGCCAAGGTCCTACAATGAGCAGTTCTTC.

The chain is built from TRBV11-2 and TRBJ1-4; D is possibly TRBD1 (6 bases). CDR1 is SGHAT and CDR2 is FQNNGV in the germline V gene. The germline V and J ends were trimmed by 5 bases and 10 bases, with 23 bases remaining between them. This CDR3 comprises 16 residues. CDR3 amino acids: CASSPISTGESGKLFF. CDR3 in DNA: TGTGCCAGCAGCCCCATCTCGACAGGCGAAAGCGGAAAACTGTTTTTT.

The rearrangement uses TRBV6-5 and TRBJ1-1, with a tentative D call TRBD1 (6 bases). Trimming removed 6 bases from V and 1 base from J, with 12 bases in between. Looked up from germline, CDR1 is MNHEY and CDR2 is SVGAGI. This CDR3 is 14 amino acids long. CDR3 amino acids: CASRGGQQNTEAFF. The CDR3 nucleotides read TGTGCCAGCAGGGGTGGACAGCAGAACACTGAAGCTTTCTTT.

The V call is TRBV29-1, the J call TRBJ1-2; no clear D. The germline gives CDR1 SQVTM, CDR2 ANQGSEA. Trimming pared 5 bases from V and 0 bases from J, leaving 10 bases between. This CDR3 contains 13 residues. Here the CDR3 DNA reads TGCAGCGTTACGGATTTAGCTAACTATGGCTACACCTTC. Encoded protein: CSVTDLANYGYTF.

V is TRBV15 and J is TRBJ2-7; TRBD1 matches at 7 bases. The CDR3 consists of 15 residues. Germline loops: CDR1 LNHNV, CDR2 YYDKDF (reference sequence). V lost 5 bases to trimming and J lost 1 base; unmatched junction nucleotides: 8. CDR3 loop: CATSLWTGLSYEQYF. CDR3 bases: TGTGCCACCAGCTTATGGACAGGCTTGTCCTACGAGCAGTACTTC.

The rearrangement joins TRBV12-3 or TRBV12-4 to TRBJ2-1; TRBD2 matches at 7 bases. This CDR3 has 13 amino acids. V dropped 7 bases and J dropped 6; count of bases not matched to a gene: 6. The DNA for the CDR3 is TGTGCCAGCATATGGGAGGGTCTCAATGAGCAGTTCTTC. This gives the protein CASIWEGLNEQFF.

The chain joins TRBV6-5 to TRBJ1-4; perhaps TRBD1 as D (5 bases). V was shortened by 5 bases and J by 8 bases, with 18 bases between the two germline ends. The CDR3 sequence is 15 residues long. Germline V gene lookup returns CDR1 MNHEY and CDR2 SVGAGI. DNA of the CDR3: TGTGCCAGCAGTCCACCGGGCCAACGGGGGGAAAAACTGTTTTTT. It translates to CASSPPGQRGEKLFF.

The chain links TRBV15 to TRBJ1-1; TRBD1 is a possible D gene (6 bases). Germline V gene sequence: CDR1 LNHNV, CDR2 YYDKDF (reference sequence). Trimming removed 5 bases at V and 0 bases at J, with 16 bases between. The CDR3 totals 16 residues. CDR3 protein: CATSSAVTGMNTEAFF. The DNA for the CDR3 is TGTGCCACCAGCTCAGCCGTTACAGGGATGAACACTGAAGCTTTCTTT.

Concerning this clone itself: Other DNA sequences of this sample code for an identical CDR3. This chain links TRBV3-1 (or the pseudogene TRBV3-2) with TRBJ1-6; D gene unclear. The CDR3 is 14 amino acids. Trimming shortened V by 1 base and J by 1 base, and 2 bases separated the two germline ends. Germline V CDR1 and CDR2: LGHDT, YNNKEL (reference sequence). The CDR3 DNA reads TGTGCCAGCAGCCAAGGATCCTATAATTCACCCCTCCACTTT. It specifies CASSQGSYNSPLHF.

CDR3 sequence reads: CASTLGGGNTEAFF. CDR3 DNA: TGTGCCAGCACCCTGGGAGGGGGGAACACTGAAGCTTTCTTT. V usage is TRBV27 and J usage is TRBJ1-1; tentative D call: TRBD1 (6 bases). CDR3 length equals 14 residues. Germline CDR1 MNHEY, CDR2 SMNVEV (reference sequence). V was cut by 7 bases and J by 1 base, with 13 bases left in between.

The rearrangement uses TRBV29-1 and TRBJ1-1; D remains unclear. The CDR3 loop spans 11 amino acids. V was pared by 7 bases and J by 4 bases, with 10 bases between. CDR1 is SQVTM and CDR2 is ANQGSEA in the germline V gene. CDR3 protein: CSGRSSTEAFF. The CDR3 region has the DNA TGCAGCGGCCGTTCGAGCACTGAAGCTTTCTTT.

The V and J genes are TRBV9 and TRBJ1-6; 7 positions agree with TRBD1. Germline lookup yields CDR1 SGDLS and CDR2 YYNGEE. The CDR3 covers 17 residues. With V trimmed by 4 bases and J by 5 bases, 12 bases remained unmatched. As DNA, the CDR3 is TGTGCCAGCAGCCCTCGACAGGGAGGGTCCGATAATTCACCCCTCCACTTT. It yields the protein CASSPRQGGSDNSPLHF. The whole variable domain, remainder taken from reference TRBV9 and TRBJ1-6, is DSGVTQTPKHLITATGQRVTLRCSPRSGDLSVYWYQQSLDQGLQFLIQYYNGEERAKGNILERFSAQQFPDLHSELNLSSLELGDSALYFCASSPRQGGSDNSPLHFGNGTRLTVT.

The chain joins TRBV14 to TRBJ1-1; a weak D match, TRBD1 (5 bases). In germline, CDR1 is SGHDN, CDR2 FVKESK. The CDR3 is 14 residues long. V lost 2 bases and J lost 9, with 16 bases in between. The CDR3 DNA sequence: TGTGCCAGCAGCCAAATCGGTACGGGGGTTCAAGCTTTCTTT. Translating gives CASSQIGTGVQAFF.

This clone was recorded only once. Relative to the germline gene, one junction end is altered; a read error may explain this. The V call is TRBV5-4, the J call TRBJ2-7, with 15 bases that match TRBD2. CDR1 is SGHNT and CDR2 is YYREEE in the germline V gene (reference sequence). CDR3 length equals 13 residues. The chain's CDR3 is CASSLWGLAGGNF. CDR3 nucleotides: TGTGCCAGCAGCTTGTGGGGACTAGCGGGAGGAAACTTC.

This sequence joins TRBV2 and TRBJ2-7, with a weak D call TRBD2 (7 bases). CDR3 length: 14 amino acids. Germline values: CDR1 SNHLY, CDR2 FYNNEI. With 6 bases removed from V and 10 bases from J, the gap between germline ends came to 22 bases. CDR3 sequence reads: CASRGGTNSFLQYF. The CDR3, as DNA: TGTGCCAGCAGGGGGGGGACAAATTCCTTCTTACAGTACTTC.

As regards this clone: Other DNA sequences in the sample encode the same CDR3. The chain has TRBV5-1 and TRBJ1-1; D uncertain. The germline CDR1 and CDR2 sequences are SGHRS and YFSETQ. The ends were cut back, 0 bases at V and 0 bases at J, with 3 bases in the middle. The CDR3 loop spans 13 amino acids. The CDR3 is CASSLGMNTEAFF. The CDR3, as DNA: TGCGCCAGCAGCTTGGGGATGAACACTGAAGCTTTCTTT.

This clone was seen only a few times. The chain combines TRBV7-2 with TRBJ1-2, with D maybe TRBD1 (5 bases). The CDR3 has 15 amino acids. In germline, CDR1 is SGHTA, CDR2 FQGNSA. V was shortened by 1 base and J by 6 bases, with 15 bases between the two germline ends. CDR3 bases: TGTGCCAGCAGCTTAGAGGGGCAGATTCAGAATGGCTACACCTTC. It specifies CASSLEGQIQNGYTF.

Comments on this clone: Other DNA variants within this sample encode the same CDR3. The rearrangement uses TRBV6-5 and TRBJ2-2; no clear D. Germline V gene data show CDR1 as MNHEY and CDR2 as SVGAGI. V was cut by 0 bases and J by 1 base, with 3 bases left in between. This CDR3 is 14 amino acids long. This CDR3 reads CASSYSGNTGELFF. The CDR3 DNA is TGTGCCAGCAGTTACTCAGGGAACACCGGGGAGCTGTTTTTT.

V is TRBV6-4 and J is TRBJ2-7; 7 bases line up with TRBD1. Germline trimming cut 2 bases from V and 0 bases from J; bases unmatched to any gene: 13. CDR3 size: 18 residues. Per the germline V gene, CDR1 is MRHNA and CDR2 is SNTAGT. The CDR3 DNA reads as TGTGCCAGCAGTGACACTGGGGAGCGGACAGGACTCTCCTACGAGCAGTACTTC. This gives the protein CASSDTGERTGLSYEQYF.